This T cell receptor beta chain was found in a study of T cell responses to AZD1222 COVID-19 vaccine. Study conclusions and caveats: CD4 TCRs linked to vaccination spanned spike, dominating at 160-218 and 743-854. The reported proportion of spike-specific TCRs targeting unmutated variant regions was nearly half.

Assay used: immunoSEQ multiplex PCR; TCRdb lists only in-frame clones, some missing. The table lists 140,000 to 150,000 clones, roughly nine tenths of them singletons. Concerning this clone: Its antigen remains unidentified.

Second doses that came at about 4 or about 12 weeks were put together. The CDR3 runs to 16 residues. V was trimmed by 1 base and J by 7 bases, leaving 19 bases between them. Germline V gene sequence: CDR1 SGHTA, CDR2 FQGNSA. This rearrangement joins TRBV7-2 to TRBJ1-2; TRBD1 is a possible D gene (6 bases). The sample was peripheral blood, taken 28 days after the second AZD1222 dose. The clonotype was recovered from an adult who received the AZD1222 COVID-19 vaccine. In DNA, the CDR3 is TGTGCCAGCAGCTTAGATGGAACAGGGAGGAAGACTGGCTACACCTTC. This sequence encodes CASSLDGTGRKTGYTF.